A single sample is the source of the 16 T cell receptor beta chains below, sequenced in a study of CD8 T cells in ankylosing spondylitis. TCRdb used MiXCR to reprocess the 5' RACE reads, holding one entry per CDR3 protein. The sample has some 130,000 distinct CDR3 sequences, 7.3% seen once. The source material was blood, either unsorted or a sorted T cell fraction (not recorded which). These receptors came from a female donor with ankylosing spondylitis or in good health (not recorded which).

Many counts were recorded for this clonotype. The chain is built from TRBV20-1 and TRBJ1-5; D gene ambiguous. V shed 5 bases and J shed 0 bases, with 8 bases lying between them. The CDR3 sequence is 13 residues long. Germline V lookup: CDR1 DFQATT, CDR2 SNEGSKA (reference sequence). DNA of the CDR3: TGCAGTGCTGCATACAGTAGCAATCAGCCCCAGCATTTT. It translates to CSAAYSSNQPQHF.

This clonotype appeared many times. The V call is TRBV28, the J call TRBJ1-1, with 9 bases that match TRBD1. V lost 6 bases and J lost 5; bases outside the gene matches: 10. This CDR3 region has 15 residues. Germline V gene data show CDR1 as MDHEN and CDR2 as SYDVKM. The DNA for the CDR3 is TGTGCCAGCAGAAGGACAGGGGTGAGTGGGACTGAAGCTTTCTTT. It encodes CASRRTGVSGTEAFF.

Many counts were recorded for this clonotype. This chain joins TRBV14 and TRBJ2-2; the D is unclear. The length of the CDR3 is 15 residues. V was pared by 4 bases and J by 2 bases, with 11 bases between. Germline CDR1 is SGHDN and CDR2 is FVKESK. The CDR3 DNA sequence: TGTGCCAGCAGCCCATTTATGGCAAACACCGGGGAGCTGTTTTTT. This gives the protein CASSPFMANTGELFF.

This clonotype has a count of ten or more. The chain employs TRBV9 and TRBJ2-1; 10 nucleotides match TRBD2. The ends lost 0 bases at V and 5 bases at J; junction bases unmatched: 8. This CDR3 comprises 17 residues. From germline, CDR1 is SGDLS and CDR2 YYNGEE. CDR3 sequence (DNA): TGTGCCAGCAGCGTAGTAGAGGGACTAGCGAGGGACAATGAGCAGTTCTTC. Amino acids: CASSVVEGLARDNEQFF.

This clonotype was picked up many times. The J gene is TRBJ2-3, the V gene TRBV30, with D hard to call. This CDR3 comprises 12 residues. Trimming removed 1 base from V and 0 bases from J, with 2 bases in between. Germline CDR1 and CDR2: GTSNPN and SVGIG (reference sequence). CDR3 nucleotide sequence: TGTGCCTGGAGTGCCAGCACAGATACGCAGTATTTT. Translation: CAWSASTDTQYF.

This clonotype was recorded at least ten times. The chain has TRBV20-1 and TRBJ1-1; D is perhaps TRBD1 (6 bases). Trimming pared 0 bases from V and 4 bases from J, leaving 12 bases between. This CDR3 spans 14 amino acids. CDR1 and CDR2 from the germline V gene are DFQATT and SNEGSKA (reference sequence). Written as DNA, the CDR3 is TGCAGTGCTAGAGAAACAGGGCTCGTCACTGAAGCTTTCTTT. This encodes CSARETGLVTEAFF.

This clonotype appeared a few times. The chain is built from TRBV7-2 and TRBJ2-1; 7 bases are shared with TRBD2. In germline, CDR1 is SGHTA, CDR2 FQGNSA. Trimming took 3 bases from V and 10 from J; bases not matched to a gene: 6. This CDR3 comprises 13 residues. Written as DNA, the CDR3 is TGTGCCAGCAGCTTGCTAGCGGCAAGCGAGCAGTTCTTC. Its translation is CASSLLAASEQFF.

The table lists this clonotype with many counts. The CDR3 DNA follows: TGTGCCAGCAGCGTAGTTCCGGATATGAACACTGAAGCTTTCTTT. It codes for CASSVVPDMNTEAFF. The chain combines TRBV9 with TRBJ1-1; D is uncertain. V lost 0 bases and J lost 0, with 9 bases in between. Germline CDR1 reads SGDLS; CDR2 reads YYNGEE. CDR3 size: 15 residues.

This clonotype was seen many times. CDR3 amino acids: CASSYSRGPSGNTIYF. Here the CDR3 DNA reads TGTGCCAGCAGTTACTCCAGGGGTCCCTCTGGAAACACCATATATTTT. The gene calls are TRBV6-5 and TRBJ1-3; possible D gene TRBD1, 6 bases. V lost 0 bases and J 0 bases, leaving 9 bases between the germline ends. Germline lookup yields CDR1 MNHEY and CDR2 SVGAGI. This CDR3 comprises 16 residues.

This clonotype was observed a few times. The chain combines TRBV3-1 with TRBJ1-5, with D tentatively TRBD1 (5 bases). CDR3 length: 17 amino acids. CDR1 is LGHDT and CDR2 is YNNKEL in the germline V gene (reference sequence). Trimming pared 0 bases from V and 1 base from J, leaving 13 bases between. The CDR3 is CASSQDLPWGSNQPQHF. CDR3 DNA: TGTGCCAGCAGCCAAGATTTGCCCTGGGGGAGCAATCAGCCCCAGCATTTT.

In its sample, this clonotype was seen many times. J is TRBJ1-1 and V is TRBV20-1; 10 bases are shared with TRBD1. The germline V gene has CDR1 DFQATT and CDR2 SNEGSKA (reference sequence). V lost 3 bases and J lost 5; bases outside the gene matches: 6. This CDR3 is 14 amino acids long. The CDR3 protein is CSARAGTGVTEAFF. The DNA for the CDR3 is TGCAGTGCTAGGGCCGGGACAGGGGTTACTGAAGCTTTCTTT.

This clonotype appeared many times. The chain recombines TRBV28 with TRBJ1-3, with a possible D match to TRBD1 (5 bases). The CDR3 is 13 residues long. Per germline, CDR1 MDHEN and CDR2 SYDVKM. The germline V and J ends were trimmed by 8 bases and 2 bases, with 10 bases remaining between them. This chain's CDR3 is CASETATGNTIYF. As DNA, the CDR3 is TGTGCCAGCGAGACAGCGACTGGAAACACCATATATTTT.

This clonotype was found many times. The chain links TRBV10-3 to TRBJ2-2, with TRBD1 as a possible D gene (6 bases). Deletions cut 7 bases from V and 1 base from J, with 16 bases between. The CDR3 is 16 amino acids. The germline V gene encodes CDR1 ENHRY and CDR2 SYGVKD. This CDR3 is CAINEQGVKNTGELFF. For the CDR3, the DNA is TGTGCCATCAATGAACAGGGCGTTAAGAACACCGGGGAGCTGTTTTTT.

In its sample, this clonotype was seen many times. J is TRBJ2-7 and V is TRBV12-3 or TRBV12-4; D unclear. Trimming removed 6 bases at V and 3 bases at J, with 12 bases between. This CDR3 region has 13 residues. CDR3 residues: CASSPSLFYEQYF. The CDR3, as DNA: TGTGCCAGCAGCCCCTCCCTCTTCTACGAGCAGTACTTC.

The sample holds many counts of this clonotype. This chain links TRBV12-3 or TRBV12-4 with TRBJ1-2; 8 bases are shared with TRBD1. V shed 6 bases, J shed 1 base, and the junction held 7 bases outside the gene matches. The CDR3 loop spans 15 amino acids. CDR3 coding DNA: TGTGCCAGCAGCCAGGGGACAGGTCTTAACTATGGCTACACCTTC. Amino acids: CASSQGTGLNYGYTF.

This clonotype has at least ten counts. The CDR3 spells CATSRDGGNNEQFF. The CDR3 DNA reads as TGTGCCACCAGCAGAGATGGGGGGAACAATGAGCAGTTCTTC. The V call is TRBV15, the J call TRBJ2-1; perhaps TRBD2 as D (6 bases). The CDR3 spans 14 residues. The germline gives CDR1 LNHNV, CDR2 YYDKDF (reference sequence). Trimming pared 0 bases from V and 5 bases from J, leaving 8 bases between. The full variable domain, rest sourced from reference TRBV15 and TRBJ2-1, is DAMVIQNPRYQVTQFGKPVTLSCSQTLNHNVMYWYQQKSSQAPKLLFHYYDKDFNNEADTPDNFQSRRPNTSFCFLDIRSPGLGDTAMYLCATSRDGGNNEQFFGPGTRLTVL.